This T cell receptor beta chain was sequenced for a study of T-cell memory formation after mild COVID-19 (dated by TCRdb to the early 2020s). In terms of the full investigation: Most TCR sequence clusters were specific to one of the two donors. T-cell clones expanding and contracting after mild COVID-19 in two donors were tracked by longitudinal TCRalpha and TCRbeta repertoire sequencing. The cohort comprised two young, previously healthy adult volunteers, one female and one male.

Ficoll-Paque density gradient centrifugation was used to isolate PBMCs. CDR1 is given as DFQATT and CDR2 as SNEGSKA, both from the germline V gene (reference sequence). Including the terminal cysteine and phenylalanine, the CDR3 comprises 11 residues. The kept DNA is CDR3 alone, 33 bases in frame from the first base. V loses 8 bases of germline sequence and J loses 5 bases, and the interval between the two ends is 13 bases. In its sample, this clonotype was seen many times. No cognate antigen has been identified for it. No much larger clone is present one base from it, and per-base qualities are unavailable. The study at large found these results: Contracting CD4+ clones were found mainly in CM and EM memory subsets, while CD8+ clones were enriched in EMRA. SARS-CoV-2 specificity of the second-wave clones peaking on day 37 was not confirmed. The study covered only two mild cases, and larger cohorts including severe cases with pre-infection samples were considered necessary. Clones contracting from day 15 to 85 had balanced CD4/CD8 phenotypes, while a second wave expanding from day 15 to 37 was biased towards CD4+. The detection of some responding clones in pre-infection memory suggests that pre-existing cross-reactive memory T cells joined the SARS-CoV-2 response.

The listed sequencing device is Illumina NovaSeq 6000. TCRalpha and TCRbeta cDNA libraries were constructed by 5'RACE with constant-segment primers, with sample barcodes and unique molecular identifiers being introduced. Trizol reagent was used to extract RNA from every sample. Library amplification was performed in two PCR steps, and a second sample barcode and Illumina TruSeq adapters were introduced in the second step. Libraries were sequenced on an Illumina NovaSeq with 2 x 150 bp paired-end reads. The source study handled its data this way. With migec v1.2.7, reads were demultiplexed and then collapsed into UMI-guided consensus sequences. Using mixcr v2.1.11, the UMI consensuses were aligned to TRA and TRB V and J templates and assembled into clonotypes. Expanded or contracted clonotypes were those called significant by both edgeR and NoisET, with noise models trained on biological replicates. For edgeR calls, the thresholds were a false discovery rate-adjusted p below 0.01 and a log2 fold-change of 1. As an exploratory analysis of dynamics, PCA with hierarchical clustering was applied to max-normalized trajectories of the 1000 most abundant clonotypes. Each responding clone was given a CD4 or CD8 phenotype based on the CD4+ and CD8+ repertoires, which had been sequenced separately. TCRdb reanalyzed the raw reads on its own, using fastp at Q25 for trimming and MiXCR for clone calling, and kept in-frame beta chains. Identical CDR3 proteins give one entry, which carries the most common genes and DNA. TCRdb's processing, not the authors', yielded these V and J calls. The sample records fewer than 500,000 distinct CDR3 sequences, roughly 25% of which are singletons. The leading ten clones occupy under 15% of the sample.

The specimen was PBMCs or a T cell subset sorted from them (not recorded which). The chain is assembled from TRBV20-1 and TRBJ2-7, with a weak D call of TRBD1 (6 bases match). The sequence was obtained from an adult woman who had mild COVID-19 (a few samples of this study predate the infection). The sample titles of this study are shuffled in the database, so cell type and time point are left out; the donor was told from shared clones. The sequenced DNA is TGCAGTCCAAAACAGGGTAACGAGCAGTACTTC. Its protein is CSPKQGNEQYF.